The clone carrying this TCR beta chain has at least ten counts. Its cognate antigen is unknown. This CDR3 has 13 residues. Trimming took 4 bases from V and 8 from J, leaving 12 bases between them. Per germline, CDR1 SGHRS and CDR2 YFSETQ. The data belong to a study of T cells after yellow fever vaccination. Across the whole study: Low-cell-number fractions were prepared with SMART-Seq v4 Ultra Low Input.

Template switching with 5'RACE generated the TCR cDNA and added a universal primer site and UMIs. TCRdb re-called the 5' RACE reads with MiXCR, one entry per CDR3 protein. Among 250,000 to 400,000 distinct CDR3 sequences, around 4.4% were seen once, and the ten largest hold roughly 19%. Study outcomes and limitations: A small proportion of clonotypes was detected in both the CD4 and CD8 compartments.

The sequence derives from a young man who received the YFV17D yellow fever vaccine. The specimen comprised PBMCs, sampled 15 days after the yellow fever booster vaccination. This chain joins TRBV5-1 and TRBJ2-2; no firm D call. CDR3 sequence (DNA): TGCGCCAGCAGCCCCCAAGGGTCGGGGGAGCTGTTTTTT. It codes for CASSPQGSGELFF.